This TCR beta chain originates from a study of T cells in Graves' hyperthyroidism and ophthalmopathy. The overall study: Blood from the periphery was taken at initial diagnosis, before any treatment. Whole-study findings and limits: Blood shared most expanded thyroid clonotypes above 0.001.

RNA transcripts gave rise to amplified TCR beta CDR3 regions. HTBI primers were used for first-round RT-PCR of the TCR CDR3. TCRdb redid the calling of the multiplex PCR reads with MiXCR, one entry per CDR3 protein. This table holds around 690,000 distinct CDR3 sequences, 17% found once. The CDR3 runs to 21 residues. The J segment lost 2 bases and the V segment lost 0 bases, leaving 15 bases of the junction unmatched. CDR1 is MNHNY, CDR2 SVGAGI, per germline (reference sequence). The sample holds many counts of this clonotype. Antigen: not known. The study based diagnoses on clinical symptoms, serum thyroxine and TRAb, thyroid ultrasound and orbital computed tomography. PBMCs came from around 10 ml fresh peripheral blood.

Material: blood. This TCR derives from a man aged 50-60 years with Graves' hyperthyroidism. The rearrangement links TRBV6-6 to TRBJ2-5; 13 bases align to TRBD2. The CDR3 coding sequence is TGTGCCAGCAGTTACTCGGGCCTGCCCGGGACTAGCGGGGAAAGTCAAGAGACCCAGTACTTC. Amino acids: CASSYSGLPGTSGESQETQYF.